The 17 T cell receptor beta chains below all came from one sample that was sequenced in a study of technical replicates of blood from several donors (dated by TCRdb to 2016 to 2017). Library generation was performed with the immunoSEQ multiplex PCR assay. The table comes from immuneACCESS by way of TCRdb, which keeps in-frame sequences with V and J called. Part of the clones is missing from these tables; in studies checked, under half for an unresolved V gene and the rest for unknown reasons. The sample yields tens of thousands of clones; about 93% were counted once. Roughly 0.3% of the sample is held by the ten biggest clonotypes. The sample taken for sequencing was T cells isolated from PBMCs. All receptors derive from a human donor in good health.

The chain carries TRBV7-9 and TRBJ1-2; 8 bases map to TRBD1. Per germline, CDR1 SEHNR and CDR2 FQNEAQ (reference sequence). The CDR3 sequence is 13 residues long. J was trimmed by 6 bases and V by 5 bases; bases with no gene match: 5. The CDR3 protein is CASSPGQGDGYTF. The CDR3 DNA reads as TGTGCCAGCAGCCCTGGACAGGGCGATGGCTACACCTTC.

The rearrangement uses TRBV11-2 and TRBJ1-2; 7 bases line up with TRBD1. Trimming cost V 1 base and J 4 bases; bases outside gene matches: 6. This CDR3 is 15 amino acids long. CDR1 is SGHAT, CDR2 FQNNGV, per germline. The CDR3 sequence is CASSLGPGQSYGYTF. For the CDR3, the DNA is TGTGCCAGCAGCTTAGGGCCGGGACAGTCCTATGGCTACACCTTC.

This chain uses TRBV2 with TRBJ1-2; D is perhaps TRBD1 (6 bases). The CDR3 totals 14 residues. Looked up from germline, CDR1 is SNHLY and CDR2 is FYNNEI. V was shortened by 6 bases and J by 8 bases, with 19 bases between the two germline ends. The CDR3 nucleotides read TGTGCCAGCAGGCTCGTCGGACAGTTGTACGGCTACACCTTC. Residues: CASRLVGQLYGYTF.

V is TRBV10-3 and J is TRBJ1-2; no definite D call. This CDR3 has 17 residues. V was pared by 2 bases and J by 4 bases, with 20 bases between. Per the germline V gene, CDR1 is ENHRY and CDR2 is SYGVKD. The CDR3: CAISEGPISGSGYGYTF. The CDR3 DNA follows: TGTGCCATCAGTGAGGGCCCAATCTCGGGGAGTGGCTATGGCTACACCTTC.

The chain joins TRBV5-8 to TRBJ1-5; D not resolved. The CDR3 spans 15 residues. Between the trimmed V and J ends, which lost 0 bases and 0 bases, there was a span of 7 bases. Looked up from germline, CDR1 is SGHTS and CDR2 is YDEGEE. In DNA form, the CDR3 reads TGTGCCAGCAGCTTGGGAGAAGTTAGCAATCAGCCCCAGCATTTT. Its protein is CASSLGEVSNQPQHF. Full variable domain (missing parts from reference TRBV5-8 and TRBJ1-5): EAGVTQSPTHLIKTRGQQATLRCSPISGHTSVYWYQQALGLGLQFLLWYDEGEERNRGNFPPRFSGRQFPNYSSELNVNALELEDSALYLCASSLGEVSNQPQHFGDGTRLSIL.

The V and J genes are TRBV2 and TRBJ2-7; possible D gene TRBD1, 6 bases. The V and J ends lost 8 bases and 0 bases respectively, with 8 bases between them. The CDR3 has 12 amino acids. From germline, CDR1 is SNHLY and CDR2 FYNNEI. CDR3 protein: CASGGHSYEQYF. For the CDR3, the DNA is TGTGCCAGCGGGGGACACTCCTACGAGCAGTACTTC.

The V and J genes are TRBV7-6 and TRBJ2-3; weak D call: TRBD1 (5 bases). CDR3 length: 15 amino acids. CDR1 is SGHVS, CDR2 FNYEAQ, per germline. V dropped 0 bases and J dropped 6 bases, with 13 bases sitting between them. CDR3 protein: CASSLAAGNFDTQYF. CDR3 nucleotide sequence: TGTGCCAGCAGCTTAGCGGCAGGGAACTTTGATACGCAGTATTTT.

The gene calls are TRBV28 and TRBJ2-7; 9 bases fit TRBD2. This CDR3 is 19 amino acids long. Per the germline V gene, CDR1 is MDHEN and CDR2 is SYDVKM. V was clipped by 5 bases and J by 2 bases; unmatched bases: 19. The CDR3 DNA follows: TGTGCCAGCAGTCCGCGCCGCTTATTAGCGGGAGTATTGGCCTACGAGCAGTACTTC. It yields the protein CASSPRRLLAGVLAYEQYF.

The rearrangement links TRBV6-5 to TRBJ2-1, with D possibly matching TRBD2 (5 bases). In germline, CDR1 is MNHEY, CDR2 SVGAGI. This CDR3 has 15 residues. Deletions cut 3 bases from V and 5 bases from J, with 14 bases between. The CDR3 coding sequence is TGTGCCAGCAGTTATAGCCTAGCCGGGGACAATGAGCAGTTCTTC. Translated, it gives CASSYSLAGDNEQFF.

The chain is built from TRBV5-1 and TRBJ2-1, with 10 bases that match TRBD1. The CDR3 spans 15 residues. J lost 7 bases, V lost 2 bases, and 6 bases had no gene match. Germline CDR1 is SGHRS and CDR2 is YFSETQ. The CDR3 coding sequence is TGCGCCAGCAGCTTAGGGACAGGGGCGTCAAATGAGCAGTTCTTC. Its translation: CASSLGTGASNEQFF.

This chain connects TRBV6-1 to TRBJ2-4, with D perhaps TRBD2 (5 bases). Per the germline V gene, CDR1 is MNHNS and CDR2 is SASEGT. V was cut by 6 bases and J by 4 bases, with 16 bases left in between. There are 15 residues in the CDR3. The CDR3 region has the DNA TGTGCCAGCAGCCCGGGGTACAGCGAGAAAAACATTCAGTACTTC. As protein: CASSPGYSEKNIQYF.

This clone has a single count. The DNA for the CDR3 is TGCGCCAGCAGGAAGAATTTCCTAGCGGGACGCAATGAGCAGTTCTTC. Amino acids: CASRKNFLAGRNEQFF. The chain is built from TRBV4-1 and TRBJ2-1, with 9 bases identical to TRBD2. The length of the CDR3 is 16 residues. Trimming at V came to 6 bases and at J to 6 bases, leaving 12 bases not matched to a gene. The germline CDR1 and CDR2 sequences are MGHRA and YSYEKL.

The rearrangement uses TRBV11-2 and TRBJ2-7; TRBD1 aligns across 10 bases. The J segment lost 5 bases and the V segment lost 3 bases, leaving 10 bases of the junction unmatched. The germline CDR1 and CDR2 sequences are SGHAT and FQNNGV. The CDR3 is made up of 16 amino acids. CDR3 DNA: TGTGCCAGCAGCTTTCGTGCGACAGGGGGCGTCGACGAGCAGTACTTC. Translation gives CASSFRATGGVDEQYF.

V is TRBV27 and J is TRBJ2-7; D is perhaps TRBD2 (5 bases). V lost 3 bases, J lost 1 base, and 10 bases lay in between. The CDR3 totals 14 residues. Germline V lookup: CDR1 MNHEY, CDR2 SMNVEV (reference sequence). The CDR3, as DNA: TGTGCCAGCAGTTTTCGGGATCCATCCTACGAGCAGTACTTC. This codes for CASSFRDPSYEQYF.

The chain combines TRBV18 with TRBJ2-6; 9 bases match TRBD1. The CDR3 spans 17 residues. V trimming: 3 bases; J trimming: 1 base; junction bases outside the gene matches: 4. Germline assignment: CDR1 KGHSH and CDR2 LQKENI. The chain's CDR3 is CASSPGQGLSGANVLTF. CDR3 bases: TGTGCCAGCTCACCGGGACAGGGACTTTCTGGGGCCAACGTCCTGACTTTC. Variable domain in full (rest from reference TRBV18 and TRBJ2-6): NAGVMQNPRHLVRRRGQEARLRCSPMKGHSHVYWYRQLPEEGLKFMVYLQKENIIDESGMPKERFSAEFPKEGPSILRIQQVVRGDSAAYFCASSPGQGLSGANVLTFGAGSRLTVL.

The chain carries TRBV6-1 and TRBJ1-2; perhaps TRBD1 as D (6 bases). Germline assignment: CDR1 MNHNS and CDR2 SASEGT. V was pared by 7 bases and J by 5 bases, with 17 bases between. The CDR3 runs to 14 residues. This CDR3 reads CASTLGALGYGYTF. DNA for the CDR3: TGTGCCAGCACCTTGGGGGCGCTCGGGTATGGCTACACCTTC.

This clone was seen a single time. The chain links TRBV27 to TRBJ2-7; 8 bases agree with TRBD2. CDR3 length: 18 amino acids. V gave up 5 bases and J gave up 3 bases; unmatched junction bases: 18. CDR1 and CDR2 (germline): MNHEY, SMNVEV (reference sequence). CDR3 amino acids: CASSINFLLAGLSYEQYF. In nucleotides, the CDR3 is TGTGCCAGCAGTATTAACTTCCTATTAGCGGGACTGAGCTACGAGCAGTACTTC.